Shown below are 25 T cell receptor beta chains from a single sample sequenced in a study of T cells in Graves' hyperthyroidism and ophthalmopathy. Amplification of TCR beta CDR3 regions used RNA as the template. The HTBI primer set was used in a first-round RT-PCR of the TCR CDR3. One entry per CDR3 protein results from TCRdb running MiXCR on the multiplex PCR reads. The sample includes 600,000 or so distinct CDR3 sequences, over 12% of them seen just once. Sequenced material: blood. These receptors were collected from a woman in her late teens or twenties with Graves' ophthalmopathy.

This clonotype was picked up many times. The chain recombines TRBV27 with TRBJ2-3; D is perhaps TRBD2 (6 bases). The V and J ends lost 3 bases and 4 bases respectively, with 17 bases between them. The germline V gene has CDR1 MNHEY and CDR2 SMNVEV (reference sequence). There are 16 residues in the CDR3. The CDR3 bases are TGTGCCAGCAGTTTCTCACGTGGGAGGAGGGCAGATACGCAGTATTTT. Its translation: CASSFSRGRRADTQYF.

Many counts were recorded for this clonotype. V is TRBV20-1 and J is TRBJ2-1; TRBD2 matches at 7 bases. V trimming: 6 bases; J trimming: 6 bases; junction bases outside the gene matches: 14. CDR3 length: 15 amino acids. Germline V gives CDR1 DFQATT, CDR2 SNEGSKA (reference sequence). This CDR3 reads CSAGYRDQRGNEQFF. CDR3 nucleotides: TGCAGTGCAGGTTACCGGGACCAGCGGGGCAATGAGCAGTTCTTC.

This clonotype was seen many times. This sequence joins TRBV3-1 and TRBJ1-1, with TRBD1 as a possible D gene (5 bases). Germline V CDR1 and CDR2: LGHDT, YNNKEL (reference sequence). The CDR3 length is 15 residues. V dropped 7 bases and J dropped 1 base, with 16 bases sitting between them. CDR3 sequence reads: CASTYGARANTEAFF. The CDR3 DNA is TGTGCCAGCACCTACGGGGCCAGGGCGAACACTGAAGCTTTCTTT.

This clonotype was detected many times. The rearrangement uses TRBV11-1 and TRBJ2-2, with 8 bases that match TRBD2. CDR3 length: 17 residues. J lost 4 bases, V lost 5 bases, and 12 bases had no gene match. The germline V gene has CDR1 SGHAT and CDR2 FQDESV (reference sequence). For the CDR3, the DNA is TGTGCCAGCAGCGACACCCGGGAGGGCCGTGGCACCGGGGAGCTGTTTTTT. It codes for CASSDTREGRGTGELFF.

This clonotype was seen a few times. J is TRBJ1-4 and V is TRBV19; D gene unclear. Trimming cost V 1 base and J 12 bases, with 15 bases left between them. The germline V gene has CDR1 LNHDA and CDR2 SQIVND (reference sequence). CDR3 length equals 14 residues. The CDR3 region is CASSIGRRPRELFF. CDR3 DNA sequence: TGTGCCAGTAGTATAGGACGAAGGCCTAGGGAACTGTTTTTT.

The CDR3, as DNA: TGTGCCAGCAGCCAAGAGGAGCGGGAGTCCAAAAACATTCAGTACTTC. Translation gives CASSQEERESKNIQYF. This chain links TRBV4-2 with TRBJ2-4, with 8 bases lining up with TRBD2. CDR3 length equals 16 residues. Germline CDR1 and CDR2: LGHNA and YNFKEQ. The V segment lost 0 bases and the J segment 2 bases; nucleotides outside the gene matches: 3.

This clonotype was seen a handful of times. The CDR3 reads CASSPGLAGYMQFF. In nucleotides, the CDR3 is TGCGCCAGCAGTCCGGGACTAGCGGGATACATGCAGTTCTTC. The chain couples TRBV5-1 to TRBJ2-1; 13 bases are a match to TRBD2. The trim removed 5 bases at V and 12 bases at J, leaving 8 bases unmatched. Germline CDR1 reads SGHRS; CDR2 reads YFSETQ. This CDR3 is built from 14 residues.

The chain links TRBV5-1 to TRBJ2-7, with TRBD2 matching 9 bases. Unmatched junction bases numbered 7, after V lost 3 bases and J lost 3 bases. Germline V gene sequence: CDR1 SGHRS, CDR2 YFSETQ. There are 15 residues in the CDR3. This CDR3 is CASSSGVLAGYEQYF. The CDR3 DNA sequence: TGCGCCAGCAGCTCTGGGGTACTAGCGGGCTACGAGCAGTACTTC.

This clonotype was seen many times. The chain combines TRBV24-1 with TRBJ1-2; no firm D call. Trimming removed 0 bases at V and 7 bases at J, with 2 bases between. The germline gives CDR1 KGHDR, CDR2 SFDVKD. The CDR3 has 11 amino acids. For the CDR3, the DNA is TGTGCCACCAGTGATTTGCGTGGCTACACCTTC. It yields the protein CATSDLRGYTF.

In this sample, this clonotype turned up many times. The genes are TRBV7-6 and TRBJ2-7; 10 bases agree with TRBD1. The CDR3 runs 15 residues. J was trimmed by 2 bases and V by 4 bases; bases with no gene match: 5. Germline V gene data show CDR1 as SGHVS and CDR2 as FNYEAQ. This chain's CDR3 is CASSSGQGRTYEQYF. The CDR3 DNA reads TGTGCCAGCAGCTCGGGACAGGGGAGAACCTACGAGCAGTACTTC.

CDR3 sequence: CASSISPGSSYNEQFF. Here the CDR3 DNA reads TGTGCCAGCAGCATCTCCCCAGGGAGCTCCTACAATGAGCAGTTCTTC. The chain couples TRBV3-1 to TRBJ2-1, with D tentatively TRBD1 or TRBD2 (5 bases each). The CDR3 has 16 residues. Germline loops: CDR1 LGHDT, CDR2 YNNKEL (reference sequence). With 5 bases removed from V and 0 bases from J, the gap between germline ends came to 14 bases.

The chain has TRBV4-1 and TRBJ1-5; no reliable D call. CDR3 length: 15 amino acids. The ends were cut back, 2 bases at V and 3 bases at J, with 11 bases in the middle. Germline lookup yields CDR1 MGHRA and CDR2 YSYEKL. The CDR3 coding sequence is TGCGCCAGCAGCCAAAGGACTGTGGACAATCAGCCCCAGCATTTT. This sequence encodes CASSQRTVDNQPQHF.

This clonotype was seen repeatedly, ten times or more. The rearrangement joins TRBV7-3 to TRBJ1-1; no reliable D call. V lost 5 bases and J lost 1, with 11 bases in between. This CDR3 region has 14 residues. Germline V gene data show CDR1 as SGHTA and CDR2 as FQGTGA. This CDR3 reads CASSPGLGNTEAFF. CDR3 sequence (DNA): TGTGCCAGCAGCCCAGGTTTGGGGAACACTGAAGCTTTCTTT.

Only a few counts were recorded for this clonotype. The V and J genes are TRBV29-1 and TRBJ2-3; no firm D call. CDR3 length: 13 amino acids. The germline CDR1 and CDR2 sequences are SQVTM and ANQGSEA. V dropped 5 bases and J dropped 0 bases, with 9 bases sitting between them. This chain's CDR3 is CSVPHLSTDTQYF. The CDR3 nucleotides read TGCAGCGTTCCGCACCTTAGCACAGATACGCAGTATTTT.

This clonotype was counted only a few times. In DNA form, the CDR3 reads TGCGCCAGCGGGAGCGGGAGGGCCGGCAACGAGCAGTACTTC. As protein: CASGSGRAGNEQYF. The gene calls are TRBV4-1 and TRBJ2-7; 10 bases map to TRBD2. Germline-derived CDR1 and CDR2 are MGHRA and YSYEKL. V was pared by 8 bases and J by 5 bases, with 9 bases of the junction left unmatched. This CDR3 is 14 amino acids long.

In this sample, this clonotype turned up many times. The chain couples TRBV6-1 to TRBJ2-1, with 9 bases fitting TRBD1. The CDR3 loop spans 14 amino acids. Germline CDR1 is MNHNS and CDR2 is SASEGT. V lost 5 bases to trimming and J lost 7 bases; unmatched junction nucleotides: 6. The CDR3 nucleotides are TGTGCCAGCAGTACAGGACAGGGGTGGAATGAGCAGTTCTTC. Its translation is CASSTGQGWNEQFF.

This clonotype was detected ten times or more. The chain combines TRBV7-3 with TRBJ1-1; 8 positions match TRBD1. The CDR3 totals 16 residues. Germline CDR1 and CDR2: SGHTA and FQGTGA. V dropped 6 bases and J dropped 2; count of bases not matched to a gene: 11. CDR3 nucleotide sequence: TGTGCCAGCAGTGGACAGGGTGAAGATGGTAACACTGAAGCTTTCTTT. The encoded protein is CASSGQGEDGNTEAFF.

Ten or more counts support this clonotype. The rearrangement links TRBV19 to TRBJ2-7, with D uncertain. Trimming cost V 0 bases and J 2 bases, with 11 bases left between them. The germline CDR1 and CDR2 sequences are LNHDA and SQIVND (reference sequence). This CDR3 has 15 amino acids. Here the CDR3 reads CASSIDAWQTYEQYF. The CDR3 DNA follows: TGTGCCAGTAGTATAGATGCATGGCAGACCTACGAGCAGTACTTC.

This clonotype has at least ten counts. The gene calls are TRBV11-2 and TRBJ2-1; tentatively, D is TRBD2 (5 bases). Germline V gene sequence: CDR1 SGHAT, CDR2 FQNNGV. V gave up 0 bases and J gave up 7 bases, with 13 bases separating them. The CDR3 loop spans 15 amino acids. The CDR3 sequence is CASSLEGGSGNEQFF. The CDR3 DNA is TGTGCCAGCAGCTTAGAAGGAGGCTCGGGGAATGAGCAGTTCTTC.

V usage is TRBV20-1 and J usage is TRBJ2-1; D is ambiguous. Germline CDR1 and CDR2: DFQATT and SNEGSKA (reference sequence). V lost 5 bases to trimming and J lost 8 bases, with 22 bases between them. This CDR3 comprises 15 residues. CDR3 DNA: TGCAGTGCTGAGGATGGGGATCGGTTTGTGGATGAGCAGTTCTTC. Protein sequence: CSAEDGDRFVDEQFF.

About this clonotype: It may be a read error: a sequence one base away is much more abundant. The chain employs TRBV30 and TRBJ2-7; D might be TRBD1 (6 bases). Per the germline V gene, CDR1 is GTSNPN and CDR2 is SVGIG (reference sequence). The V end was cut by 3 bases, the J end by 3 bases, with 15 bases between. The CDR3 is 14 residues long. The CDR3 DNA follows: TGTGCCTGGAGGCGGACAGACGGATACTACGAGCAGTACTTC. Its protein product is CAWRRTDGYYEQYF.

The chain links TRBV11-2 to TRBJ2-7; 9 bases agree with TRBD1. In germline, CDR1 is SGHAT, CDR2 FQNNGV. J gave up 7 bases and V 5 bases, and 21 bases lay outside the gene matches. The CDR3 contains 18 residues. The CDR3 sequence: CASSLRASGTGSWDEQYF. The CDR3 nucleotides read TGTGCCAGCAGCCTAAGAGCCTCCGGGACAGGGTCTTGGGATGAGCAGTACTTC.

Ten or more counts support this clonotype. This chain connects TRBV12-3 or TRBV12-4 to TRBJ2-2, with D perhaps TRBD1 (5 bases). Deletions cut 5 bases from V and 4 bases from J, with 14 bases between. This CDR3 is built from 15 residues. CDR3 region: CASSDQGYSTGELFF. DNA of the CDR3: TGTGCCAGCAGTGACCAGGGATATAGCACCGGGGAGCTGTTTTTT.

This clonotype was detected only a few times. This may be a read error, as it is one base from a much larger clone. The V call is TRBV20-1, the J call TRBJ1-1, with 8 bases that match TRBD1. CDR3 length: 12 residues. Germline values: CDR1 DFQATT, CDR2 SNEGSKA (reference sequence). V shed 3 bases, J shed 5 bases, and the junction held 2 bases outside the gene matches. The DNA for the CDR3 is TGCAGTGCTAGGAGGACAGGGACTGAAGCTTTCTTT. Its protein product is CSARRTGTEAFF.

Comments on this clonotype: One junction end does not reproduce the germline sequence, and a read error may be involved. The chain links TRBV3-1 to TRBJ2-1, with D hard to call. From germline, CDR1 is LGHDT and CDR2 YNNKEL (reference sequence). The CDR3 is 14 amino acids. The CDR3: CASSQESTPNEQFF. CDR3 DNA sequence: TGCGCCAGCAGCCAAGAAAGTACTCCCAATGAGCAGTTCTTC.